The 6 T cell receptor beta chains given below trace back to one sample, sequenced in a study of identical twins. TCRdb analysed the 5' RACE reads with MiXCR anew, one entry per CDR3 protein. This table has approximately 410,000 distinct CDR3 sequences, about a fifth appearing once. Material: naive T cells sorted from blood. These receptors were collected from a man between 45 and 60 years old in good health.

This clonotype was seen more than once but under ten times. This rearrangement joins TRBV5-1 to TRBJ2-7; D unresolved. Germline-derived CDR1 and CDR2 are SGHRS and YFSETQ. Trimming removed 4 bases at V and 3 bases at J, with 17 bases between. The CDR3 has 15 amino acids. The CDR3: CASSPRAGSHYEQYF. Written as DNA, the CDR3 is TGCGCCAGCAGCCCCCGGGCAGGCAGCCACTACGAGCAGTACTTC.

This clonotype has a handful of counts. This rearrangement joins TRBV20-1 to TRBJ2-4; unclear D gene. Germline loops: CDR1 DFQATT, CDR2 SNEGSKA (reference sequence). V dropped 4 bases and J dropped 4 bases, with 11 bases sitting between them. This CDR3 has 13 residues. CDR3 region: CSAMETSKNIQYF. In DNA, the CDR3 is TGCAGTGCTATGGAGACGTCTAAAAACATTCAGTACTTC.

This clonotype was counted only a few times. This chain uses TRBV20-1 with TRBJ1-3; D not resolved. The length of the CDR3 is 14 residues. The V end lost 1 base, the J end lost 0 bases, and 7 bases lay between the germline ends. The germline V gene has CDR1 DFQATT and CDR2 SNEGSKA (reference sequence). The DNA of the CDR3 is TGCAGTGCTAGAGGACTGCGCTCTGGAAACACCATATATTTT. Translation: CSARGLRSGNTIYF.

This clonotype was seen only a few times. J is TRBJ2-1 and V is TRBV7-2, with a tentative D call TRBD2 (6 bases). Germline CDR1 is SGHTA and CDR2 is FQGNSA. V was cut by 1 base and J by 9 bases, with 16 bases left in between. This CDR3 is built from 15 residues. The CDR3 sequence is CASSLVLNSGSEQFF. In nucleotides, the CDR3 is TGTGCCAGCAGCTTAGTTCTTAACAGCGGGTCTGAGCAGTTCTTC.

J is TRBJ2-7 and V is TRBV4-3, with TRBD2 matching 12 bases. Germline CDR1 reads LGHNA; CDR2 reads YSLEER. Unmatched junction bases numbered 9, after V lost 0 bases and J lost 6 bases. This CDR3 has 17 amino acids. The CDR3 sequence is CASSQDFGLAGSFEQYF. The CDR3 nucleotides are TGCGCCAGCAGCCAAGATTTCGGACTAGCGGGAAGTTTCGAGCAGTACTTC.

The chain carries TRBV7-9 and TRBJ2-1, with a weak D call TRBD1 (5 bases). The germline V gene has CDR1 SEHNR and CDR2 FQNEAQ (reference sequence). The CDR3 is 15 amino acids. With 7 bases removed from V and 1 base from J, the gap between germline ends came to 14 bases. Here the CDR3 reads CASIPWGSSYNEQFF. CDR3 DNA: TGTGCCAGCATCCCTTGGGGCAGTTCCTACAATGAGCAGTTCTTC.